This passage covers 23 T cell receptor beta chains from one sample sequenced in a study of blood T cell repertoires in COVID-19. Clones were sequenced by immunoSEQ multiplex PCR, and TCRdb holds only the in-frame ones, with some missing. Of around 320,000 clones in the sample, 87% were seen once. Sequencing input: peripheral blood. The origin of the receptors is a man in his late teens or twenties with active or convalescent COVID-19.

The chain has TRBV2 and TRBJ2-7; tentative D call: TRBD1 (6 bases). Germline CDR1 reads SNHLY; CDR2 reads FYNNEI. The V and J ends lost 7 bases and 2 bases respectively, with 12 bases between them. The CDR3 totals 13 residues. CDR3 in amino acids: CASNGQRAYEQYF. DNA of the CDR3: TGTGCCAGCAACGGACAGCGAGCCTACGAGCAGTACTTC. Together with reference TRBV2 and TRBJ2-7, the CDR3 gives the full variable domain: EPEVTQTPSHQVTQMGQEVILRCVPISNHLYFYWYRQILGQKVEFLVSFYNNEISEKSEIFDDQFSVERPDGSNFTLKIRSTKLEDSAMYFCASNGQRAYEQYFGPGTRLTVT.

The chain recombines TRBV7-2 with TRBJ2-1, with D unclear. The CDR3 covers 12 residues. Germline-derived CDR1 and CDR2 are SGHTA and FQGNSA. V lost 1 base to trimming and J lost 9 bases, with 7 bases between them. CDR3 in DNA: TGTGCCAGCAGCTTAGTACTATTTGAGCAGTTCTTC. Residues: CASSLVLFEQFF.

Turning to this clone: The sample holds other DNA sequences that translate to the same CDR3. As DNA, the CDR3 is TGCGCCAGCAGCTTGGGAGTCCAAGAGACCCAGTACTTC. This translates into CASSLGVQETQYF. V is TRBV5-1 and J is TRBJ2-5, with D unresolved. The CDR3 is made up of 13 amino acids. The germline V gene encodes CDR1 SGHRS and CDR2 YFSETQ. V was trimmed by 0 bases and J by 1 base, leaving 4 bases between them. Full variable domain (missing parts from reference TRBV5-1 and TRBJ2-5): KAGVTQTPRYLIKTRGQQVTLSCSPISGHRSVSWYQQTPGQGLQFLFEYFSETQRNKGNFPGRFSGRQFSNSRSEMNVSTLELGDSALYLCASSLGVQETQYFGPGTRLLVL.

This clone was seen just once. The chain uses TRBV29-1 and TRBJ2-7, with 9 bases identical to TRBD1. The length of the CDR3 is 12 residues. V trimming: 4 bases; J trimming: 2 bases; junction bases outside the gene matches: 0. The germline V gene has CDR1 SQVTM and CDR2 ANQGSEA. The CDR3 DNA reads as TGCAGCGTTGGACAGGGGGCCTACGAGCAGTACTTC. Residues: CSVGQGAYEQYF.

J is TRBJ1-2 and V is TRBV11-2, with D possibly matching TRBD1 (6 bases). The CDR3 is 14 residues long. V was clipped by 5 bases and J by 4 bases, with 14 bases between them. CDR1 is SGHAT, CDR2 FQNNGV, per germline. CDR3 coding DNA: TGTGCCAGCAGCCCCGACAGGACACCCTATGGCTACACCTTC. Its translation is CASSPDRTPYGYTF.

The chain has TRBV1 and TRBJ2-3; TRBD2 is the table's D call and was not checked against the DNA. TRBV1 is a recognized pseudogene. This CDR3 contains 17 residues. CDR3 sequence: CTSSQGGVREVEDTQYF. DNA of the CDR3: TGCACCAGCAGCCAAGGGGGGGTACGGGAGGTTGAAGATACGCAGTATTTT.

The chain carries TRBV9 and TRBJ1-5; a possible D gene is TRBD1 (6 bases). The CDR3 is 14 residues long. Germline V gene lookup returns CDR1 SGDLS and CDR2 YYNGEE. V was shortened by 5 bases and J by 1 base, with 10 bases between the two germline ends. The CDR3 coding sequence is TGTGCCAGCAGTGAGGGGGAGAGCAATCAGCCCCAGCATTTT. The encoded protein is CASSEGESNQPQHF.

The chain uses TRBV15 and TRBJ1-1; 10 bases match TRBD1. Germline trimming cut 0 bases from V and 3 bases from J; bases unmatched to any gene: 1. CDR1 and CDR2 from the germline V gene are LNHNV and YYDKDF (reference sequence). The CDR3 is 15 residues long. CDR3 region: CATSREGQGYTEAFF. In DNA form, the CDR3 reads TGTGCCACCAGCAGAGAGGGACAGGGGTACACTGAAGCTTTCTTT.

This chain joins TRBV7-2 and TRBJ1-1; 7 positions match TRBD1. Germline lookup yields CDR1 SGHTA and CDR2 FQGNSA. V was pared by 5 bases and J by 1 base, with 7 bases of the junction left unmatched. There are 15 residues in the CDR3. The CDR3 DNA is TGTGCCAGCAGCAAACAGGGGTCTGCGAACACTGAAGCTTTCTTT. This encodes CASSKQGSANTEAFF.

This chain connects TRBV5-1 to TRBJ2-5; possibly TRBD2 for D (6 bases). CDR1 SGHRS and CDR2 YFSETQ come from the germline V gene. The germline V and J ends were trimmed by 3 bases and 3 bases, with 12 bases remaining between them. The CDR3 loop spans 14 amino acids. The chain's CDR3 is CASSSGGVKETQYF. The DNA for the CDR3 is TGCGCCAGCAGCTCCGGGGGTGTAAAAGAGACCCAGTACTTC.

The chain joins TRBV27 to TRBJ2-3; the D gene is possibly TRBD1 (6 bases). CDR3 length equals 15 residues. Germline CDR1 reads MNHEY; CDR2 reads SMNVEV (reference sequence). V lost 5 bases and J 4 bases, leaving 16 bases between the germline ends. In DNA, the CDR3 is TGTGCCAGCAGTGCCACAGGGATCGGCGCAGATACGCAGTATTTT. This codes for CASSATGIGADTQYF.

The chain combines TRBV5-4 with TRBJ1-2, with D perhaps matching TRBD1 (6 bases). Trimming stripped 3 bases from V and 10 bases from J, with 10 bases between. CDR3 length: 11 amino acids. Germline V lookup: CDR1 SGHNT, CDR2 YYREEE (reference sequence). Written as DNA, the CDR3 is TGTGCCAGCAGCTGGGGGGGCATCTACACCTTC. Encoded protein: CASSWGGIYTF. Variable domain in full (rest from reference TRBV5-4 and TRBJ1-2): ETGVTQSPTHLIKTRGQQVTLRCSSQSGHNTVSWYQQALGQGPQFIFQYYREEENGRGNFPPRFSGLQFPNYSSELNVNALELDDSALYLCASSWGGIYTFGSGTRLTVV.

The V and J genes are TRBV5-5 and TRBJ2-3, with a tentative D call TRBD1 (5 bases). CDR1 and CDR2 (germline): SGHKS, YYEKEE (reference sequence). V dropped 1 base and J dropped 5 bases, with 11 bases sitting between them. CDR3 length: 14 amino acids. CDR3 sequence: CASSLQGSRDTQYF. For the CDR3, the DNA is TGTGCCAGCAGCTTGCAGGGATCGAGAGATACGCAGTATTTT.

The chain is built from TRBV10-3 and TRBJ1-1, with 8 bases that match TRBD1. CDR1 ENHRY and CDR2 SYGVKD come from the germline V gene. V shed 3 bases, J shed 0 bases, and the junction held 6 bases outside the gene matches. This CDR3 has 16 amino acids. The DNA of the CDR3 is TGTGCCATCAGTGATCCTGGGACAGGCGTGAACACTGAAGCTTTCTTT. Its protein is CAISDPGTGVNTEAFF.

This chain uses TRBV7-2 with TRBJ2-7; 7 bases match TRBD1. V lost 4 bases and J lost 5; bases outside the gene matches: 5. Germline values: CDR1 SGHTA, CDR2 FQGNSA. The CDR3 runs 13 residues. Written as DNA, the CDR3 is TGTGCCAGCAGCTCGGGACAGCTCCACGAGCAGTACTTC. It yields the protein CASSSGQLHEQYF. Using reference TRBV7-2 and TRBJ2-7 for the parts outside the CDR3, the full variable domain is GAGVSQSPSNKVTEKGKDVELRCDPISGHTALYWYRQSLGQGLEFLIYFQGNSAPDKSGLPSDRFSAERTGGSVSTLTIQRTQQEDSAVYLCASSSGQLHEQYFGPGTRLTVT.

For this clone: Other DNA sequences in the same sample also yield this CDR3. This chain uses TRBV9 with TRBJ1-2; 7 bases match TRBD1. The CDR3 length is 12 residues. CDR1 and CDR2 from the germline V gene are SGDLS and YYNGEE. Trimming at V came to 5 bases and at J to 4 bases, leaving 2 bases not matched to a gene. The CDR3 region is CASSDRVYGYTF. CDR3 in DNA: TGTGCCAGCAGTGACAGGGTCTATGGCTACACCTTC.

The rearrangement uses TRBV29-1 and TRBJ2-3; D not certain. The germline gives CDR1 SQVTM, CDR2 ANQGSEA. The V end was cut by 4 bases, the J end by 2 bases, with 10 bases between. This CDR3 spans 13 amino acids. This chain's CDR3 is CSVAARLTDTQYF. The CDR3 DNA is TGCAGCGTTGCTGCCAGACTCACAGATACGCAGTATTTT.

The CDR3 is CASSEEGWNYEQYF. The DNA of the CDR3 is TGCGCCAGCAGCGAGGAAGGTTGGAACTACGAGCAGTACTTC. V usage is TRBV5-1 and J usage is TRBJ2-7; unclear D gene. The V gene's germline CDR1 is SGHRS and CDR2 YFSETQ. This CDR3 has 14 amino acids. Trimming shortened V by 4 bases and J by 3 bases, and 14 bases separated the two germline ends. The full variable domain, completed using reference TRBV5-1 and TRBJ2-7, is KAGVTQTPRYLIKTRGQQVTLSCSPISGHRSVSWYQQTPGQGLQFLFEYFSETQRNKGNFPGRFSGRQFSNSRSEMNVSTLELGDSALYLCASSEEGWNYEQYFGPGTRLTVT.

The chain uses TRBV10-3 and TRBJ2-7, with 9 nucleotides matching TRBD1. Germline V lookup: CDR1 ENHRY, CDR2 SYGVKD. The trim removed 11 bases at V and 2 bases at J, leaving 16 bases unmatched. The CDR3 totals 16 residues. In DNA, the CDR3 is TGTGCCCCCAAGAGGCCGGGACAGGGACGAGCCTACGAGCAGTACTTC. It encodes CAPKRPGQGRAYEQYF.

The chain links TRBV27 to TRBJ2-7, with a tentative D call TRBD1 (5 bases). The germline CDR1 and CDR2 sequences are MNHEY and SMNVEV (reference sequence). Trimming pared 2 bases from V and 0 bases from J, leaving 8 bases between. CDR3 length equals 14 residues. CDR3 sequence reads: CASSLQGNSYEQYF. Written as DNA, the CDR3 is TGTGCCAGCAGTTTACAGGGAAACTCCTACGAGCAGTACTTC.

The gene calls are TRBV7-2 and TRBJ2-5; TRBD2 agrees at 8 bases. The CDR3 covers 14 residues. V gave up 1 base and J gave up 6 bases; unmatched junction bases: 4. Germline loops: CDR1 SGHTA, CDR2 FQGNSA. CDR3 region: CASSLDGGGKTQYF. CDR3 nucleotides: TGTGCCAGCAGCTTAGACGGGGGGGGAAAGACCCAGTACTTC.

The J gene is TRBJ1-2, the V gene TRBV28; 9 bases align to TRBD1. Germline trimming cut 6 bases from V and 4 bases from J; bases unmatched to any gene: 12. Germline CDR1 MDHEN, CDR2 SYDVKM. The CDR3 consists of 16 residues. Here the CDR3 DNA reads TGTGCCAGCAGAGGACAGGGGACCTCACACTTCTATGGCTACACCTTC. As protein: CASRGQGTSHFYGYTF.

The chain uses TRBV10-3 and TRBJ2-1; 7 bases agree with TRBD2. CDR1 is ENHRY and CDR2 is SYGVKD in the germline V gene. V trimming: 5 bases; J trimming: 0 bases; junction bases outside the gene matches: 4. The CDR3 has 15 residues. The chain's CDR3 is CAISRLAASYNEQFF. CDR3 in DNA: TGTGCCATCAGTCGGCTAGCGGCCTCCTACAATGAGCAGTTCTTC.